A single sample gave rise to the 3 T cell receptor beta chains below, sequenced in a study of PD-L1 blockade in urothelial cancer. Measured with immunoSEQ multiplex PCR; TCRdb has only the in-frame clones, and not every one. This sample carries around 71,000 clones, 70% to 90% of them seen once, and the ten largest clones take 5.5% to 7.5%. Time point meaning: pretreatment peripheral blood. The sequences come from PBMCs, collected around atezolizumab (anti-PD-L1) treatment. The receptors derive from a man aged 35-49 years with urothelial cancer.

V usage is TRBV18 and J usage is TRBJ1-5; TRBD1 matches 11 bases. The CDR3 runs to 18 residues. CDR1 and CDR2 from the germline V gene are KGHSH and LQKENI. Germline trimming cut 2 bases from V and 4 bases from J; bases unmatched to any gene: 10. The DNA of the CDR3 is TGTGCCAGCTCACCATTCGCCGTGGGGGACAGGGGGAATCAGCCCCAGCATTTT. Its protein is CASSPFAVGDRGNQPQHF.

CDR3 loop: CASSPTSGKETQYF. The DNA of the CDR3 is TGTGCCAGCAGCCCGACTAGCGGGAAGGAGACCCAGTACTTC. The chain carries TRBV5-5 and TRBJ2-5, with 11 bases that match TRBD2. The CDR3 spans 14 residues. Germline CDR1 is SGHKS and CDR2 is YYEKEE (reference sequence). The V segment lost 4 bases and the J segment 5 bases; nucleotides outside the gene matches: 4.

The chain uses TRBV30 and TRBJ2-4, with 8 bases aligning to TRBD2. Per the germline V gene, CDR1 is GTSNPN and CDR2 is SVGIG (reference sequence). Trimming at V came to 2 bases and at J to 3 bases, leaving 3 bases not matched to a gene. CDR3 length equals 14 residues. For the CDR3, the DNA is TGTGCCTGGAGTCGGACTAGCCACAAAAACATTCAGTACTTC. Residues: CAWSRTSHKNIQYF.